This passage covers 31 T cell receptor beta chains from one sample sequenced in a study of T-cell reconstitution after alpha-beta-depleted transplantation in children. This sample's TCRbeta library carried unique molecular identifier barcodes. TCRdb itself ran the PCR reads through MiXCR, one entry per CDR3 protein. The repertoire holds about 600,000 distinct CDR3 sequences, with roughly a tenth as singletons. Specimen: PBMCs from the stem cell graft donor, collected from the stem cell graft. The source of these receptors is a human donor who donated a stem cell graft to a child with acute myeloid leukemia.

With regard to this clonotype: A much larger clonotype is one base distant, so this may be a read error. The conserved closing phenylalanine or tryptophan is absent in this CDR3, likely reflecting a read error. The chain links TRBV2 to TRBJ1-2; no clear D. The V end lost 3 bases, the J end lost 7 bases, and 12 bases lay between the germline ends. The CDR3 covers 13 residues. Germline CDR1 and CDR2: SNHLY and FYNNEI. Here the CDR3 reads CASSEDFRSGYTY. Here the CDR3 DNA reads TGTGCCAGCAGTGAGGACTTCCGAAGTGGCTACACCTAC.

This clonotype was found many times. The CDR3 reads CASTHTRGTLGLNEQFF. DNA of the CDR3: TGTGCCAGCACTCATACCCGGGGGACTCTGGGCCTAAATGAGCAGTTCTTC. The gene calls are TRBV12-3 or TRBV12-4 and TRBJ2-1; D possibly corresponds to TRBD2 (6 bases). Deletions cut 7 bases from V and 7 bases from J, with 26 bases between. The CDR3 has 17 amino acids.

In its sample, this clonotype was seen many times. The chain recombines TRBV10-3 with TRBJ2-7; TRBD1 matches at 9 bases. V dropped 5 bases and J dropped 2; count of bases not matched to a gene: 7. The CDR3 is made up of 15 amino acids. Per the germline V gene, CDR1 is ENHRY and CDR2 is SYGVKD. The DNA for the CDR3 is TGTGCCATCAGTCACCCGGACAGGGGCACCTACGAGCAGTACTTC. This gives the protein CAISHPDRGTYEQYF.

The J gene is TRBJ2-1, the V gene TRBV5-1; no clear D gene. This CDR3 is built from 11 residues. The V end lost 7 bases, the J end lost 5 bases, and 7 bases lay between the germline ends. Germline V gene data show CDR1 as SGHRS and CDR2 as YFSETQ. CDR3: CASGSNNEQFF. The CDR3 coding sequence is TGCGCCAGCGGGTCTAACAATGAGCAGTTCTTC. The entire variable domain, with the rest obtained from reference TRBV5-1 and TRBJ2-1, is as follows: KAGVTQTPRYLIKTRGQQVTLSCSPISGHRSVSWYQQTPGQGLQFLFEYFSETQRNKGNFPGRFSGRQFSNSRSEMNVSTLELGDSALYLCASGSNNEQFFGPGTRLTVL.

This clonotype was recorded a few times. This chain joins TRBV10-3 and TRBJ1-4, with TRBD1 matching 8 bases. Unmatched junction bases numbered 3, after V lost 0 bases and J lost 3 bases. The CDR3 runs to 16 residues. Germline V CDR1 and CDR2: ENHRY, SYGVKD. CDR3: CAISESLQGANEKLFF. As DNA, the CDR3 is TGTGCCATCAGTGAGTCGTTACAGGGGGCTAATGAAAAACTGTTTTTT.

There are a few counts of this clonotype. The genes are TRBV20-1 and TRBJ2-1, with D tentatively TRBD2 (6 bases). Germline CDR1 is DFQATT and CDR2 is SNEGSKA (reference sequence). With 0 bases removed from V and 4 bases from J, the gap between germline ends came to 13 bases. The CDR3 consists of 15 residues. The DNA of the CDR3 is TGCAGTGCTAGAGACGAGTCTAGCGTATACAATGAGCAGTTCTTC. Translating it yields CSARDESSVYNEQFF.

This clonotype occurred many times. The chain combines TRBV28 with TRBJ2-2; D is ambiguous. In germline, CDR1 is MDHEN, CDR2 SYDVKM. V was clipped by 7 bases and J by 2 bases, with 26 bases between them. The CDR3 runs 19 residues. The CDR3 DNA is TGTGCCAGCAATGGCGGTTCAGACTTCCCAACTACAAACACCGGGGAGCTGTTTTTT. It encodes CASNGGSDFPTTNTGELFF.

This clonotype was seen a few times. CDR3: CASKPGGHTDTQYF. The CDR3 DNA sequence: TGTGCCAGCAAGCCGGGAGGCCACACAGATACGCAGTATTTT. The chain employs TRBV7-9 and TRBJ2-3; TRBD2 aligns across 7 bases. Germline CDR1 SEHNR, CDR2 FQNEAQ (reference sequence). The CDR3 spans 14 residues. V lost 7 bases to trimming and J lost 2 bases; unmatched junction nucleotides: 6.

This clonotype was detected only a few times. This rearrangement joins TRBV5-1 to TRBJ2-3; D is uncertain. V was clipped by 6 bases and J by 5 bases, with 7 bases between them. The V gene's germline CDR1 is SGHRS and CDR2 YFSETQ. CDR3 length: 11 amino acids. DNA for the CDR3: TGCGCCAGCATGGGTTTAGATACGCAGTATTTT. Protein product: CASMGLDTQYF.

This clonotype has just a few counts. The CDR3 loop is CASSWAQGLGATHNEQFF. CDR3 DNA sequence: TGTGCCAGCAGTTGGGCACAGGGACTAGGCGCTACCCACAATGAGCAGTTCTTC. The rearrangement joins TRBV12-3 or TRBV12-4 to TRBJ2-1; 8 nucleotides agree with TRBD2. V dropped 4 bases and J dropped 5; count of bases not matched to a gene: 16. This CDR3 contains 18 residues.

This clonotype was observed a single time. The chain carries TRBV20-1 and TRBJ2-7; 7 bases are shared with TRBD2. CDR1 is DFQATT, CDR2 SNEGSKA, per germline (reference sequence). The CDR3 is 14 amino acids. J was trimmed by 0 bases and V by 5 bases; bases with no gene match: 7. This CDR3 is CSAGGLSYSYEQYF. As DNA, the CDR3 is TGCAGTGCTGGGGGACTATCCTACTCCTACGAGCAGTACTTC.

This clonotype has only a few counts. This chain connects TRBV20-1 to TRBJ1-4; 10 bases align to TRBD1. The V and J ends lost 6 bases and 0 bases, in that order; junction bases with no gene match: 16. CDR3 length: 19 amino acids. Germline CDR1 reads DFQATT; CDR2 reads SNEGSKA (reference sequence). DNA for the CDR3: TGCAGTGCACCTGGGACAGGGGCCTTCCCAACCGCAACTAATGAAAAACTGTTTTTT. Translated, it gives CSAPGTGAFPTATNEKLFF.

In DNA, the CDR3 is TGCAGTGCTAGAGGGGGGACAGGGGCCCCTAATCCTTACAATGAGCAGTTCTTC. It yields the protein CSARGGTGAPNPYNEQFF. The V and J genes are TRBV20-1 and TRBJ2-1, with 10 bases lining up with TRBD1. V lost 1 base to trimming and J lost 4 bases; unmatched junction nucleotides: 13. The CDR3 runs to 18 residues. The germline V gene has CDR1 DFQATT and CDR2 SNEGSKA (reference sequence).

This clonotype has more than one count but fewer than ten. V is TRBV5-1 and J is TRBJ2-1, with D tentatively TRBD1 or TRBD2 (5 bases each). The CDR3 is 17 residues long. The germline gives CDR1 SGHRS, CDR2 YFSETQ. The germline V and J ends were trimmed by 0 bases and 0 bases, with 13 bases remaining between them. The CDR3 DNA follows: TGCGCCAGCAGCTTGGGTGGGACCGTGAGCTCCTACAATGAGCAGTTCTTC. Its translation: CASSLGGTVSSYNEQFF.

CDR3 DNA sequence: TGCAGTGCCGTGAATAGCGGGAGTATCGCAGATACGCAGTATTTT. Its protein product is CSAVNSGSIADTQYF. This chain joins TRBV20-1 and TRBJ2-3; TRBD2 matches 9 bases. Unmatched junction bases numbered 11, after V lost 6 bases and J lost 4 bases. Germline V lookup: CDR1 DFQATT, CDR2 SNEGSKA (reference sequence). The CDR3 sequence is 15 residues long.

The chain uses TRBV5-5 and TRBJ2-3; D may be TRBD1 or TRBD2 (5 bases each). There are 15 residues in the CDR3. The V and J ends lost 4 bases and 0 bases respectively, with 12 bases between them. Looked up from germline, CDR1 is SGHKS and CDR2 is YYEKEE (reference sequence). The CDR3 nucleotides are TGTGCCAGCAGCGTGGGACGCTTTAGCACAGATACGCAGTATTTT. This encodes CASSVGRFSTDTQYF.

This clonotype was observed many times. This rearrangement joins TRBV7-2 to TRBJ1-1, with D tentatively TRBD1 (6 bases). The CDR3 consists of 15 residues. Trimming cost V 5 bases and J 1 base, with 14 bases left between them. Looked up from germline, CDR1 is SGHTA and CDR2 is FQGNSA. The CDR3 sequence is CASSRGIQGNTEAFF. For the CDR3, the DNA is TGTGCCAGCAGCCGCGGAATACAGGGGAACACTGAAGCTTTCTTT. The whole variable domain, remainder taken from reference TRBV7-2 and TRBJ1-1, is GAGVSQSPSNKVTEKGKDVELRCDPISGHTALYWYRQSLGQGLEFLIYFQGNSAPDKSGLPSDRFSAERTGGSVSTLTIQRTQQEDSAVYLCASSRGIQGNTEAFFGQGTRLTVV.

This chain joins TRBV12-3 or TRBV12-4 and TRBJ1-5; 8 positions agree with TRBD1. The CDR3 extends over 17 amino acids. V shed 7 bases, J shed 2 bases, and the junction held 13 bases outside the gene matches. The CDR3 region has the DNA TGTGCCAGCAATTCAGGACAGGGAGGTAGGGGCAATCAGCCCCAGCATTTT. Amino acids: CASNSGQGGRGNQPQHF.

V gene TRBV3-1 combines with J gene TRBJ2-7; D unresolved. The V end was cut by 3 bases, the J end by 1 base, with 7 bases between. The CDR3 consists of 13 residues. The germline gives CDR1 LGHDT, CDR2 YNNKEL (reference sequence). CDR3 nucleotides: TGTGCCAGCAGCCATCCGGTTTCCTACGAGCAGTACTTC. Translation gives CASSHPVSYEQYF.

DNA for the CDR3: TGTGCCAGCAGTACCAACGTCTGGGCCAACGTCCTGACTTTC. Residues: CASSTNVWANVLTF. The rearrangement uses TRBV6-2 or TRBV6-3 and TRBJ2-6; D is unresolved. Germline V gene lookup returns CDR1 MNHEY and CDR2 SVGEGT. Trimming removed 5 bases at V and 5 bases at J, with 10 bases between. The CDR3 spans 14 residues.

In regard to this clonotype: The junction differs from germline at one of its ends, possibly a read error. The CDR3 DNA reads TGTGCCAGCAGTATAATACCCTCACCCACAGATACGCGGTATTTT. Translated: CASSIIPSPTDTRYF. This sequence joins TRBV6-2 or TRBV6-3 and TRBJ2-3; D is undetermined. The germline gives CDR1 MNHEY, CDR2 SVGEGT. The CDR3 is 15 amino acids.

This clonotype was detected many times. The chain employs TRBV12-3 or TRBV12-4 and TRBJ2-2; 10 nucleotides agree with TRBD2. Germline trimming cut 8 bases from V and 6 bases from J; bases unmatched to any gene: 12. The CDR3 runs 16 residues. DNA of the CDR3: TGTGCCAGCTGGGACAGCGGGAGGGCCCTCCCCGGGGAGCTGTTTTTT. Encoded protein: CASWDSGRALPGELFF.

This clonotype occurred many times. This chain joins TRBV12-3 or TRBV12-4 and TRBJ1-5; a possible D gene is TRBD1 (6 bases). Trimming took off 11 bases at V and 5 bases at J, with 13 bases between the two ends. There are 12 residues in the CDR3. DNA of the CDR3: TGTGCCTGGGGCGAGGGGGATCAGCCCCAGCATTTT. Translation gives CAWGEGDQPQHF.

The V and J genes are TRBV15 and TRBJ1-5; no definite D call. From germline, CDR1 is LNHNV and CDR2 YYDKDF (reference sequence). Trimming stripped 0 bases from V and 3 bases from J, with 6 bases between. The CDR3 has 14 amino acids. The CDR3 loop reads CATSRDRDNQPQHF. In DNA form, the CDR3 reads TGTGCCACCAGCAGAGACAGAGACAATCAGCCCCAGCATTTT.

This clonotype was counted a few times. The chain uses TRBV7-2 and TRBJ2-1; D not resolved. Germline V lookup: CDR1 SGHTA, CDR2 FQGNSA. This CDR3 spans 13 amino acids. Trimming took off 4 bases at V and 6 bases at J, with 10 bases between the two ends. This chain's CDR3 is CASSSYPTNEQFF. CDR3 nucleotides: TGTGCCAGCAGCTCCTATCCCACCAATGAGCAGTTCTTC. The full variable domain, completed using reference TRBV7-2 and TRBJ2-1, is GAGVSQSPSNKVTEKGKDVELRCDPISGHTALYWYRQSLGQGLEFLIYFQGNSAPDKSGLPSDRFSAERTGGSVSTLTIQRTQQEDSAVYLCASSSYPTNEQFFGPGTRLTVL.

Ten or more counts support this clonotype. The chain recombines TRBV12-3 or TRBV12-4 with TRBJ2-1; 9 positions match TRBD1. CDR3 length: 15 amino acids. The J segment lost 8 bases and the V segment lost 2 bases, leaving 7 bases of the junction unmatched. The CDR3 DNA sequence: TGTGCCAGCAGTTTATATATGGGACAGGGCGATGAGCAGTTCTTC. Protein product: CASSLYMGQGDEQFF.

This clonotype was seen repeatedly, ten times or more. This rearrangement joins TRBV12-3 or TRBV12-4 to TRBJ2-1; D not resolved. This CDR3 is 14 amino acids long. Between the trimmed V and J ends, which lost 3 bases and 2 bases, there was a span of 8 bases. The DNA of the CDR3 is TGTGCCAGCAGTTTTTCTGTCACCTACAATGAGCAGTTCTTC. Translated, it gives CASSFSVTYNEQFF.

V and J are TRBV21-1 and TRBJ2-7; the D call TRBD1 from the table was never checked on the DNA. TRBV21-1 is termed a pseudogene. CDR3 length: 16 amino acids. The CDR3 here is CASSRTQGLSSYEQYF. The CDR3 DNA is TGTGCCAGCAGCAGAACACAGGGCCTGAGCTCCTACGAGCAGTACTTC.

This clonotype was counted between two and nine times. CDR3 region: CSARTSSNEQFF. CDR3 nucleotide sequence: TGCAGCGCCCGGACTAGTTCGAATGAGCAGTTCTTC. The chain employs TRBV29-1 and TRBJ2-1; TRBD2 matches 7 bases. The CDR3 is 12 residues long. The germline V gene has CDR1 SQVTM and CDR2 ANQGSEA. V lost 7 bases and J lost 7; bases outside the gene matches: 7.

This clonotype was observed a handful of times. J is TRBJ2-1 and V is TRBV11-2, with TRBD2 matching 8 bases. Losses at the gene ends were 3 bases for V and 10 bases for J; bases not matched to a gene: 8. The CDR3 has 14 residues. The germline V gene encodes CDR1 SGHAT and CDR2 FQNNGV. DNA for the CDR3: TGTGCCAGCAGCTTCCGGACTAGCCCCCCGGAGCAGTTCTTC. Its protein is CASSFRTSPPEQFF. The full variable domain, in which reference TRBV11-2 and TRBJ2-1 provide the parts outside the CDR3, is EAGVAQSPRYKIIEKRQSVAFWCNPISGHATLYWYQQILGQGPKLLIQFQNNGVVDDSQLPKDRFSAERLKGVDSTLKIQPAKLEDSAVYLCASSFRTSPPEQFFGPGTRLTVL.

As to this clonotype: A much bigger clone sits one base away, suggesting this may be a read error. The genes are TRBV20-1 and TRBJ2-5; either TRBD1 or TRBD2 may supply D (5 bases each). TRBJ2-1 matches the DNA end more closely, so the J call is doubtful. The CDR3 length is 14 residues. Germline V gene data show CDR1 as DFQATT and CDR2 as SNEGSKA (reference sequence). The CDR3 coding sequence is TGCAGTGCTAGATCGGCAGGGTCCGGGGAGACCCAGTTCTTC. The encoded protein is CSARSAGSGETQFF.